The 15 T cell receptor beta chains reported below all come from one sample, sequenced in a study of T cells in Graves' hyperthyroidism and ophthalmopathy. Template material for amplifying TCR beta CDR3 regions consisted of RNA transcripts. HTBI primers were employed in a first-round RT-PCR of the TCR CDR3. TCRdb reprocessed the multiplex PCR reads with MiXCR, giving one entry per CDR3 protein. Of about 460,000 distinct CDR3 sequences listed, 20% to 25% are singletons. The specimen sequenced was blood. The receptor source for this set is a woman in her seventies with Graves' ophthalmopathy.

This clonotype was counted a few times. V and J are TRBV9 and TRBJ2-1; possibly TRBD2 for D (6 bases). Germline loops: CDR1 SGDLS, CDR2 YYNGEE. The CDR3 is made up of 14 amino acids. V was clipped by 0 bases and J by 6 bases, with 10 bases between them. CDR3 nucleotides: TGTGCCAGCAGCGTAGACGGGGGACCCAATGAGCAGTTCTTC. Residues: CASSVDGGPNEQFF.

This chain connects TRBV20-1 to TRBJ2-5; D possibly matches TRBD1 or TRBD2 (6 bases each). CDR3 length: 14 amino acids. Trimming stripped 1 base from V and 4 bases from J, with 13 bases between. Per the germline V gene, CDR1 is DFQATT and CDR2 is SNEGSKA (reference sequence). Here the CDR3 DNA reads TGCAGTGCTAGAGGAGGGGGGTGGACAGAGACCCAGTACTTC. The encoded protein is CSARGGGWTETQYF.

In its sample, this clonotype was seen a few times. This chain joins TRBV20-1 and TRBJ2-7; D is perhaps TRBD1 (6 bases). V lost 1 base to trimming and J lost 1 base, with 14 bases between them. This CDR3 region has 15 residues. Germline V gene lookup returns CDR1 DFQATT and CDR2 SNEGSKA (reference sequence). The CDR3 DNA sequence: TGCAGTGCTAGAGGGGACACACGTTATTCCTACGAGCAGTACTTC. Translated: CSARGDTRYSYEQYF.

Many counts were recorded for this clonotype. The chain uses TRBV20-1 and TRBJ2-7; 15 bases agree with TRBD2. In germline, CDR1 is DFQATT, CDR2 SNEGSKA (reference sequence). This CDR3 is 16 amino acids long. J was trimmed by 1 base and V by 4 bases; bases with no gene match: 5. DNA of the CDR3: TGCAGTGCTACCGGGACTAGCGGGAGGAGTTCCTACGAGCAGTACTTC. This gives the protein CSATGTSGRSSYEQYF.

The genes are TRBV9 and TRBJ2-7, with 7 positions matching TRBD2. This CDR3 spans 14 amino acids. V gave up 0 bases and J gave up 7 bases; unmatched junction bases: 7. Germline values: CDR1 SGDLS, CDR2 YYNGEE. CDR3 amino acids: CASSVGGRADEQYF. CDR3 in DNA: TGTGCCAGCAGCGTAGGAGGGAGGGCCGATGAGCAGTACTTC.

The chain's CDR3 is CSVRETEAFF. In DNA form, the CDR3 reads TGCAGCGTTCGAGAGACTGAAGCTTTCTTT. The rearrangement joins TRBV29-1 to TRBJ1-1; D remains ambiguous. Trimming stripped 5 bases from V and 5 bases from J, with 6 bases between. CDR1 is SQVTM, CDR2 ANQGSEA, per germline. The CDR3 loop spans 10 amino acids. The full variable domain, rest sourced from reference TRBV29-1 and TRBJ1-1, is SAVISQKPSRDICQRGTSLTIQCQVDSQVTMMFWYRQQPGQSLTLIATANQGSEATYESGFVIDKFPISRPNLTFSTLTVSNMSPEDSSIYLCSVRETEAFFGQGTRLTVV.

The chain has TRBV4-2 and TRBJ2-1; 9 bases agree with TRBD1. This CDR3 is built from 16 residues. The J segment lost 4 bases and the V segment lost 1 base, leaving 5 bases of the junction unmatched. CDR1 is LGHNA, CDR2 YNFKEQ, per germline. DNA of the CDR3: TGTGCCAGCAGCCAAGCACGGGACAGGGTTTACAATGAGCAGTTCTTC. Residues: CASSQARDRVYNEQFF.

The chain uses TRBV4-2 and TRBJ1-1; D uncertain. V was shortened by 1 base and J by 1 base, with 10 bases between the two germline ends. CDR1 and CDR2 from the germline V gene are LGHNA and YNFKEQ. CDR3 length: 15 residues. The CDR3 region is CASSQVGGRNTEAFF. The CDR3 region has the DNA TGTGCCAGCAGCCAAGTGGGAGGGAGGAACACTGAAGCTTTCTTT.

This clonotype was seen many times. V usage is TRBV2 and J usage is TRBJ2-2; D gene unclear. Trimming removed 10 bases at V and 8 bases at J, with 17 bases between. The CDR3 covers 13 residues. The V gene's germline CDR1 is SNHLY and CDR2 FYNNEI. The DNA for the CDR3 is TGTGCCACCACCACCGATCGGTCGGGGGAGCTGTTTTTT. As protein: CATTTDRSGELFF. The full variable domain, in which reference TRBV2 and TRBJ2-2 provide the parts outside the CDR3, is EPEVTQTPSHQVTQMGQEVILRCVPISNHLYFYWYRQILGQKVEFLVSFYNNEISEKSEIFDDQFSVERPDGSNFTLKIRSTKLEDSAMYFCATTTDRSGELFFGEGSRLTVL.

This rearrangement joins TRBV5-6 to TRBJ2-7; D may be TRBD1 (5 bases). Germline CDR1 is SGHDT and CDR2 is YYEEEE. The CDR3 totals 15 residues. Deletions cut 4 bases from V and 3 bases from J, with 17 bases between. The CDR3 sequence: CASSTGQGYIYEQYF. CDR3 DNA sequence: TGTGCCAGCAGCACTGGCCAGGGATACATCTACGAGCAGTACTTC. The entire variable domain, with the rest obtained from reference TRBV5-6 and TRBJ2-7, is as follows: DAGVTQSPTHLIKTRGQQVTLRCSPKSGHDTVSWYQQALGQGPQFIFQYYEEEERQRGNFPDRFSGHQFPNYSSELNVNALLLGDSALYLCASSTGQGYIYEQYFGPGTRLTVT.

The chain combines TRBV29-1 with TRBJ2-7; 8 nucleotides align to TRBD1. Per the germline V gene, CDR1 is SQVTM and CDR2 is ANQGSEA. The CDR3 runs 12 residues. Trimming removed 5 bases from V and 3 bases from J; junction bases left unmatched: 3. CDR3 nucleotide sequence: TGCAGCGTTAGACAGGGGTACTACGAGCAGTACTTC. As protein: CSVRQGYYEQYF.

The CDR3 nucleotides are TGTGCCAGCAGTTTGCTACGGACTAGCGGGTCCACCGGGGAGCTGTTTTTT. This translates into CASSLLRTSGSTGELFF. The chain carries TRBV12-3 or TRBV12-4 and TRBJ2-2, with 11 bases fitting TRBD2. The CDR3 runs to 17 residues. With V trimmed by 3 bases and J by 4 bases, 7 bases remained unmatched.

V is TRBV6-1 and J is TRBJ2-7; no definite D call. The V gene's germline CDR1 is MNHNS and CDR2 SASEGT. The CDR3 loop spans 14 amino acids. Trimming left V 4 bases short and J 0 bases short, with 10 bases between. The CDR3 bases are TGTGCCAGCAGTGTCGAAAAGTTCTCCTACGAGCAGTACTTC. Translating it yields CASSVEKFSYEQYF.

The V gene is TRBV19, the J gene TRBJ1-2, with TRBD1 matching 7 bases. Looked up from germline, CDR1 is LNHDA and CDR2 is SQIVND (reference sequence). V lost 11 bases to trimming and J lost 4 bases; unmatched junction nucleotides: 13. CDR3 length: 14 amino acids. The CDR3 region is CACLGGRGTYGYTF. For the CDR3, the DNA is TGTGCCTGCCTAGGGGGCAGGGGGACCTATGGCTACACCTTC.

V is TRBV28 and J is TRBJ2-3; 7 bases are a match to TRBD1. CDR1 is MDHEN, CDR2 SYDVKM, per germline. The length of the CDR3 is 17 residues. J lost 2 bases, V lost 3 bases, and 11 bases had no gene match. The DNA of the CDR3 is TGTGCCAGCAGTTTGACCCGACAGGGTTTAGTCACAGATACGCAGTATTTT. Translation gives CASSLTRQGLVTDTQYF.